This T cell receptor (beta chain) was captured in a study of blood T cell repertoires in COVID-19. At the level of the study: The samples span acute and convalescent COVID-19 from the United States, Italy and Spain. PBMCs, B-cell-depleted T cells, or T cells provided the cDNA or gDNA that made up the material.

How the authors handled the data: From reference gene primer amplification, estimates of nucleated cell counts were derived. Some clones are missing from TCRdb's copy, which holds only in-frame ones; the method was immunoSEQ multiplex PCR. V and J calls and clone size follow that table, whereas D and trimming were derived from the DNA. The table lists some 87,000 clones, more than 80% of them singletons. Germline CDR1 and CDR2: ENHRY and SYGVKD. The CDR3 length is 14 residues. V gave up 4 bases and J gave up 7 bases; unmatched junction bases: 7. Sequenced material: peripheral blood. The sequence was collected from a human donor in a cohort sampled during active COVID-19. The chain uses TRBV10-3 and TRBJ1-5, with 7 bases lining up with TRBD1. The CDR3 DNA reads TGTGCCATCAGTGCAAGACAGGGAGACCAGCCCCAGCATTTT. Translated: CAISARQGDQPQHF.